These T cell receptor beta chains were read from a single sample in a study of identical twins. TCRdb reprocessed the 5' RACE reads via MiXCR and lists one record per CDR3 protein. The table lists 1.5 million to 2 million distinct CDR3 sequences, about 31% of them singletons, with approximately 0.29% in the top ten. Sequencing was carried out using cord blood. The receptor set was obtained from a newborn girl in good health. Each CDR3 is given with its conserved first and last residue. D genes are given only for firm matches. Clone size is not always given. Where it is, it says once, few, many or a class for expanded clones.

d_call clone_size j_call v_call cdr3_aa cdr3_nt
- many TRBJ1-1 TRBV12-3/TRBV12-4 CASSLGGRAEAFF TGTGCCAGCAGTTTAGGTGGACGAGCTGAAGCTTTCTTT
TRBD2 - TRBJ2-1 TRBV4-1 CASSQLLLAGGSYNEQFF TGCGCCAGCAGCCAACTACTCCTAGCGGGAGGCTCCTACAATGAGCAGTTCTTC
TRBD1 few TRBJ2-7 TRBV20-1 CSASTGGGYEQYF TGCAGTGCTAGTACAGGGGGTGGCTACGAGCAGTACTTC
- once TRBJ2-1 TRBV12-3/TRBV12-4 CASSLEVIADAWQFF TGTGCCAGCAGTTTGGAGGTGATAGCGGACGCCTGGCAATTCTTC
- few TRBJ2-7 TRBV29-1 CSVVGAGKRYEQYF TGCAGCGTTGTTGGGGCGGGCAAACGCTACGAGCAGTACTTC
TRBD1 few TRBJ2-1 TRBV29-1 CSGSRDRDHNEQFF TGCAGCGGGAGCCGGGACAGGGACCACAATGAGCAGTTCTTC
- many TRBJ2-1 TRBV4-2 CASSQDWGTYSYNEQFF TGTGCCAGCAGCCAAGATTGGGGGACCTACTCCTACAATGAGCAGTTCTTC
- few TRBJ2-3 TRBV20-1 CSAPPSARTDTQYF TGCAGTGCTCCCCCTAGCGCTCGCACAGATACGCAGTATTTT
- few TRBJ2-5 TRBV20-1 CSARDFEGQETQYF TGCAGTGCTAGAGATTTCGAGGGGCAAGAGACCCAGTACTTC
- many TRBJ2-7 TRBV6-6 CASSRGNYEQYF TGTGCCAGCAGCCGGGGGAACTACGAGCAGTACTTC
- - TRBJ2-3 TRBV12-3/TRBV12-4 CASSPVGGQYF TGTGCCAGCAGTCCTGTAGGGGGGCAGTATTTT
TRBD1 many TRBJ1-2 TRBV29-1 CSVETGAGYGYTF TGCAGCGTTGAGACAGGGGCTGGGTATGGCTACACCTTC
- few TRBJ2-3 TRBV20-1 CSARDSLVGRRGDRDTQYF TGCAGTGCTAGAGATTCATTAGTGGGGAGAAGGGGGGATCGGGATACGCAGTATTTT
- - TRBJ1-2 TRBV25-1 CASSEGIGDYGYTF TGTGCCAGCAGTGAAGGGATAGGGGACTATGGCTACACCTTC
- few TRBJ2-2 TRBV20-1 CSALHRTSGGELFF TGCAGTGCTCTCCACCGGACCTCAGGCGGGGAGCTGTTTTTT
TRBD2 - TRBJ2-1 TRBV20-1 CSARDPSGHKQETQFF TGCAGTGCTAGAGACCCTAGCGGACACAAACAAGAGACCCAGTTCTTC
- few TRBJ2-1 TRBV7-6 CASSLRVRRSSYNEQFF TGTGCCAGCAGCTTACGGGTGCGGAGGAGCAGCTACAATGAGCAGTTCTTC
- - TRBJ2-3 TRBV4-1 CASSRLPHLATDTQYF TGCGCCAGCAGCCGTCTCCCTCACTTGGCCACAGATACGCAGTATTTT
- few TRBJ1-6 TRBV12-3/TRBV12-4 CASSLMGANSPLHF TGTGCCAGCAGTTTAATGGGGGCCAATTCACCCCTCCACTTT